What follows are 4 T cell receptor beta chains derived from one specimen sequenced in a study of untreated major depressive disorder. Clones were sequenced by immunoSEQ multiplex PCR, and TCRdb holds only the in-frame ones, with some missing. The sample has just over 20,000 clones; more than 70% are singletons. Sequences were obtained from CD4+ T cells from PBMCs. These receptor sequences come from a woman in her twenties or thirties in good health.

V and J are TRBV10-1 and TRBJ2-3, with D unclear. CDR1 is WNHNN, CDR2 SYGVQD, per germline (reference sequence). This CDR3 is built from 15 residues. Trimming removed 0 bases from V and 2 bases from J, with 9 bases in between. The CDR3 is CASSESLVSTDTQYF. The CDR3 nucleotides read TGCGCCAGCAGTGAGTCCCTAGTTTCCACAGATACGCAGTATTTT.

The rearrangement joins TRBV21-1 to TRBJ1-1. TRBV21-1 is described as a pseudogene. The CDR3 loop spans 16 amino acids. The CDR3 sequence is CASSKARGGWNTEAFF. CDR3 bases: TGTGCCAGCAGCAAAGCGCGGGGGGGCTGGAACACTGAAGCTTTCTTT.

J is TRBJ2-3 and V is TRBV7-8; TRBD2 aligns across 7 bases. J lost 1 base, V lost 5 bases, and 9 bases had no gene match. Germline V gene sequence: CDR1 SGHVS, CDR2 FQNEAQ. The CDR3 has 16 residues. This CDR3 reads CASSRNSGSGTDTQYF. The DNA of the CDR3 is TGTGCCAGCAGCCGAAATAGCGGGTCTGGCACAGATACGCAGTATTTT.

V usage is TRBV28 and J usage is TRBJ1-5; tentatively, D is TRBD1 (6 bases). CDR3 length: 13 residues. V lost 4 bases and J 5 bases, leaving 9 bases between the germline ends. CDR1 is MDHEN, CDR2 SYDVKM, per germline. The CDR3, as DNA: TGTGCCAGCAGTTACCCAGGGGATCAGCCCCAGCATTTT. It translates to CASSYPGDQPQHF. The whole variable domain, remainder taken from reference TRBV28 and TRBJ1-5, is DVKVTQSSRYLVKRTGEKVFLECVQDMDHENMFWYRQDPGLGLRLIYFSYDVKMKEKGDIPEGYSVSREKKERFSLILESASTNQTSMYLCASSYPGDQPQHFGDGTRLSIL.